This T cell receptor (beta chain) comes out of a study of blood T cell repertoires in COVID-19. On the study more broadly: Samples representing acute and convalescent COVID-19 were sourced from the United States, Italy and Spain. Sources were T cells, B-cell-depleted T cells, or PBMCs; the material itself was cDNA or gDNA.

This CDR3 is 13 amino acids long. V shed 5 bases, J shed 7 bases, and the junction held 4 bases outside the gene matches. Germline V gene data show CDR1 as MNHEY and CDR2 as SMNVEV (reference sequence). Assay used: immunoSEQ multiplex PCR; TCRdb lists only in-frame clones, some missing. The data show about 55,000 clones, with 87% seen just once and approximately 3.6% held by the top ten. J is TRBJ2-1 and V is TRBV27; TRBD2 matches at 8 bases. This TCR derives from a man between 35 and 55 years old with COVID-19, enrolled during active disease. The sample comprised peripheral blood. CDR3 DNA: TGTGCCAGCAGTACCGGGACTAGGAATGAGCAGTTCTTC. Translated: CASSTGTRNEQFF.